This section outlines one T cell receptor beta chain sequence together with its context. Repertoires were generated with immunoSEQ multiplex PCR, while TCRdb's copy carries only in-frame clones and drops some. The sample has 95,000 to 110,000 clones; about 81% are singletons. The data stem from a study of T cell clones after liver transplantation. This TCR came from a human donor who received a liver transplant. The sample here was CD4+ T cells from blood, taken before liver transplant.

The DNA of the CDR3 is TGCGCCAGCAGTGAGAGCGGGAGGGACTACGAGCAGTACTTC. Its translation: CASSESGRDYEQYF. V usage is TRBV10-1 and J usage is TRBJ2-7; 10 nucleotides line up with TRBD2. The ends lost 2 bases at V and 3 bases at J; junction bases unmatched: 1. The CDR3 covers 14 residues. Germline V lookup: CDR1 WNHNN, CDR2 SYGVQD (reference sequence).